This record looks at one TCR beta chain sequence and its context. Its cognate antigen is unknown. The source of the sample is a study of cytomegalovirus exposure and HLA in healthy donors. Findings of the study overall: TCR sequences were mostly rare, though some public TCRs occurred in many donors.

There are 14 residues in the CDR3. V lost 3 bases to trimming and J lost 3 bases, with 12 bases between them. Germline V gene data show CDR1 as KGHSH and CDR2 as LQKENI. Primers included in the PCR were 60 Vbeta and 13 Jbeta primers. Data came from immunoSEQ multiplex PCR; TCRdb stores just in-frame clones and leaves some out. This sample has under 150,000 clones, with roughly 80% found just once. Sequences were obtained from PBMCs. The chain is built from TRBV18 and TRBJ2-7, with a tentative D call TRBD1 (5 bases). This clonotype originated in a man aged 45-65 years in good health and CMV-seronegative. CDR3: CASSPGQGVYEQYF. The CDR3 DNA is TGTGCCAGCTCACCTGGTCAGGGCGTCTACGAGCAGTACTTC.